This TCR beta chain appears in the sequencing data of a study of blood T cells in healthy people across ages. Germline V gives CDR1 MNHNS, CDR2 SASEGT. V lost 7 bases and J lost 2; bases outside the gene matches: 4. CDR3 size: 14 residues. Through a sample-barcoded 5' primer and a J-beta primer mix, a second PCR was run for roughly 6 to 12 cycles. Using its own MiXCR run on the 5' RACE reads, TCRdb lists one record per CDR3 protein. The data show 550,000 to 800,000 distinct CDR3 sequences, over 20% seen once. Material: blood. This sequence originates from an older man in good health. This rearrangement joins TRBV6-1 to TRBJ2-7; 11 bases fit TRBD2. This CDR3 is CASITSGSPYEQYF. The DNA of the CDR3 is TGTGCCAGCATTACTAGCGGGAGTCCCTACGAGCAGTACTTC.